The 25 T cell receptor beta chains given below trace back to one sample, sequenced in a study of blood T cell repertoires in COVID-19. Clones were read by immunoSEQ multiplex PCR, and TCRdb kept only the in-frame ones, dropping some. The data contain about 200,000 clones, about 88% of them singletons. The sequenced sample was peripheral blood. These receptors all come from a woman of 80 years or more with acute or convalescent COVID-19.

The rearrangement links TRBV15 to TRBJ1-2; D might be TRBD1 (5 bases). This CDR3 has 15 amino acids. From germline, CDR1 is LNHNV and CDR2 YYDKDF (reference sequence). The germline V and J ends were trimmed by 1 base and 3 bases, with 12 bases remaining between them. CDR3 DNA: TGTGCCACCAGCAGAGGTGGGGCAGACCACTATGGCTACACCTTC. It translates to CATSRGGADHYGYTF.

The chain employs TRBV28 and TRBJ1-1, with D perhaps matching TRBD1 (6 bases). Germline V gene sequence: CDR1 MDHEN, CDR2 SYDVKM. V gave up 2 bases and J gave up 0 bases, with 19 bases separating them. This CDR3 is built from 18 residues. The CDR3 nucleotides are TGTGCCAGCAGTTTAGCTCCTACCTGGCAGGGGATGAACACTGAAGCTTTCTTT. Translated: CASSLAPTWQGMNTEAFF. Together with reference TRBV28 and TRBJ1-1, the CDR3 gives the full variable domain: DVKVTQSSRYLVKRTGEKVFLECVQDMDHENMFWYRQDPGLGLRLIYFSYDVKMKEKGDIPEGYSVSREKKERFSLILESASTNQTSMYLCASSLAPTWQGMNTEAFFGQGTRLTVV.

This clone was observed a few times. The chain recombines TRBV6-2 or TRBV6-3 with TRBJ2-7; D gene uncertain. The CDR3 length is 14 residues. V lost 0 bases and J lost 3, with 9 bases in between. CDR1 MNHEY and CDR2 SVGEGT come from the germline V gene. CDR3 in amino acids: CASSYSNQNYEQYF. In DNA form, the CDR3 reads TGTGCCAGCAGTTACTCGAATCAGAACTACGAGCAGTACTTC.

V usage is TRBV5-4 and J usage is TRBJ1-2; 9 positions match TRBD1. Germline V gene lookup returns CDR1 SGHNT and CDR2 YYREEE (reference sequence). V lost 4 bases and J lost 7; bases outside the gene matches: 8. The CDR3 runs to 14 residues. CDR3 sequence reads: CASSPRDRVSGYTF. The CDR3 DNA is TGTGCCAGCAGCCCCCGGGACAGGGTATCTGGCTACACCTTC.

This clone was observed at least ten times. The chain is built from TRBV5-1 and TRBJ1-1; 8 bases fit TRBD1. The CDR3 length is 16 residues. Trimming took 2 bases from V and 1 from J; bases not matched to a gene: 7. Germline-derived CDR1 and CDR2 are SGHRS and YFSETQ. CDR3 in amino acids: CASSFLAGGGNTEAFF. In DNA form, the CDR3 reads TGCGCCAGCAGCTTTCTCGCAGGGGGCGGGAACACTGAAGCTTTCTTT.

The chain links TRBV5-1 to TRBJ1-4, with D maybe TRBD1 (5 bases). Germline-derived CDR1 and CDR2 are SGHRS and YFSETQ. This CDR3 spans 15 amino acids. V lost 0 bases, J lost 3 bases, and 9 bases lay in between. CDR3 coding DNA: TGCGCCAGCAGCTTGGGACAGACTTCTAATGAAAAACTGTTTTTT. Translated, it gives CASSLGQTSNEKLFF.

The V call is TRBV6-5, the J call TRBJ1-3; no definite D call. The CDR3 is 15 amino acids. Germline V gives CDR1 MNHEY, CDR2 SVGAGI. V was clipped by 0 bases and J by 2 bases, with 8 bases between them. The CDR3 here is CASSYSPEAGNTIYF. The CDR3, as DNA: TGTGCCAGCAGTTACTCACCGGAGGCTGGAAACACCATATATTTT.

The chain couples TRBV27 to TRBJ2-3; 9 bases are shared with TRBD1. The CDR3 is made up of 16 amino acids. The J segment lost 5 bases and the V segment lost 1 base, leaving 7 bases of the junction unmatched. From germline, CDR1 is MNHEY and CDR2 SMNVEV (reference sequence). The CDR3 DNA reads TGTGCCAGCAGTTTATTCCGACAGGGGGGGGTAGATACGCAGTATTTT. Its translation: CASSLFRQGGVDTQYF.

V usage is TRBV3-1 (or the pseudogene TRBV3-2) and J usage is TRBJ2-1; the match to TRBD2 covers 7 bases. The V and J ends lost 5 bases and 5 bases, in that order; junction bases with no gene match: 12. The germline CDR1 and CDR2 sequences are LGHDT and YNNKEL (reference sequence). This CDR3 region has 16 residues. CDR3 protein: CASSASGAGAHNEQFF. The CDR3 region has the DNA TGTGCCAGCAGCGCTTCAGGCGCGGGAGCGCACAATGAGCAGTTCTTC.

Here the CDR3 reads CASSLYSGTSGTDTQYF. The CDR3 bases are TGTGCCAGCAGTTTATACTCCGGGACTAGCGGGACAGATACGCAGTATTTT. This chain uses TRBV28 with TRBJ2-3; 12 nucleotides agree with TRBD2. The V gene end was trimmed by 1 base and the J gene end by 3 bases; junction bases not matched to a gene: 5. Germline lookup yields CDR1 MDHEN and CDR2 SYDVKM. The CDR3 extends over 17 amino acids.

J is TRBJ1-1 and V is TRBV27, with 8 bases identical to TRBD1. Germline V CDR1 and CDR2: MNHEY, SMNVEV (reference sequence). Trimming took 3 bases from V and 3 from J; bases not matched to a gene: 9. CDR3 length: 16 amino acids. The DNA of the CDR3 is TGTGCCAGCAGTTTGATTTCAGGGGGCTTTTACACTGAAGCTTTCTTT. Protein product: CASSLISGGFYTEAFF.

The gene calls are TRBV6-5 and TRBJ1-2, with D hard to call. Trimming stripped 4 bases from V and 8 bases from J, with 14 bases between. Germline assignment: CDR1 MNHEY and CDR2 SVGAGI. The CDR3 length is 13 residues. CDR3 in amino acids: CASSLLTSEGYTF. CDR3 sequence (DNA): TGTGCCAGCAGTTTATTGACCTCGGAGGGCTACACCTTC.

This chain links TRBV5-1 with TRBJ1-3, with 7 bases aligning to TRBD1. The CDR3 loop spans 15 amino acids. J was trimmed by 0 bases and V by 4 bases; bases with no gene match: 4. Germline lookup yields CDR1 SGHRS and CDR2 YFSETQ. CDR3 protein: CASSLGDSSGNTIYF. In DNA form, the CDR3 reads TGCGCCAGCAGCCTGGGGGACAGCTCTGGAAACACCATATATTTT.

This clone was detected a few times. The chain has TRBV5-1 and TRBJ1-4; weak D call: TRBD1 (6 bases). V lost 0 bases to trimming and J lost 7 bases, with 16 bases between them. The CDR3 runs to 16 residues. Germline-derived CDR1 and CDR2 are SGHRS and YFSETQ. CDR3 nucleotides: TGCGCCAGCAGCTTGGTCAGCGGGGGGGCAGGTGAAAAACTGTTTTTT. It yields the protein CASSLVSGGAGEKLFF.

The chain links TRBV5-1 to TRBJ2-3; no firm D call. V was shortened by 6 bases and J by 4 bases, with 9 bases between the two germline ends. The germline CDR1 and CDR2 sequences are SGHRS and YFSETQ. The CDR3 has 12 amino acids. The CDR3 is CASKVTADTQYF. CDR3 in DNA: TGCGCCAGCAAGGTAACAGCAGATACGCAGTATTTT.

The V call is TRBV7-8, the J call TRBJ2-1; 9 positions agree with TRBD2. Germline CDR1 and CDR2: SGHVS and FQNEAQ. Unmatched junction bases numbered 10, after V lost 5 bases and J lost 2 bases. The CDR3 spans 17 residues. Here the CDR3 reads CASSPLGLAVTYNEQFF. CDR3 in DNA: TGTGCCAGCAGCCCCCTGGGACTAGCCGTTACCTACAATGAGCAGTTCTTC.

The chain recombines TRBV19 with TRBJ2-3; TRBD2 matches at 7 bases. The germline CDR1 and CDR2 sequences are LNHDA and SQIVND (reference sequence). The ends lost 4 bases at V and 0 bases at J; junction bases unmatched: 7. The length of the CDR3 is 16 residues. CDR3 coding DNA: TGTGCCAGTAGTACCTCTAGCGGTTCTAGCACAGATACGCAGTATTTT. It codes for CASSTSSGSSTDTQYF.

This clone was detected a few times. The same CDR3 arises from other DNA sequences in this sample as well. The chain carries TRBV2 and TRBJ2-7; a possible D gene is TRBD1 (6 bases). The CDR3 spans 12 residues. The V gene lost 5 bases and the J gene lost 4 bases, with 9 bases spanning the gap. Germline V gene sequence: CDR1 SNHLY, CDR2 FYNNEI. The CDR3 nucleotides are TGTGCCAGCAGTCCTCAGGGGTACGAGCAGTACTTC. Residues: CASSPQGYEQYF. Filled out from reference TRBV2 and TRBJ2-7, the complete variable domain reads EPEVTQTPSHQVTQMGQEVILRCVPISNHLYFYWYRQILGQKVEFLVSFYNNEISEKSEIFDDQFSVERPDGSNFTLKIRSTKLEDSAMYFCASSPQGYEQYFGPGTRLTVT.

This chain links TRBV4-3 with TRBJ2-1, with 11 bases lining up with TRBD2. After removal of 1 base from V and 5 bases from J, the junction contained 7 bases not matched to a gene. Germline values: CDR1 LGHNA, CDR2 YSLEER. The CDR3 covers 17 residues. The DNA for the CDR3 is TGCGCCAGCAGCCAAGCGCTAGCGGGAGGCCCAAACAATGAGCAGTTCTTC. It codes for CASSQALAGGPNNEQFF.

The rearrangement joins TRBV6-2 or TRBV6-3 to TRBJ2-7; D is perhaps TRBD1 (5 bases). The CDR3 consists of 13 residues. Per the germline V gene, CDR1 is MNHEY and CDR2 is SVGEGT. V was cut by 2 bases and J by 8 bases, with 13 bases left in between. The CDR3 DNA follows: TGTGCCAGCAGTTACCAGGGTCCGAGGCAGCAGTACTTC. This gives the protein CASSYQGPRQQYF.

This clone has only one observation. V is TRBV29-1 and J is TRBJ1-5; D is possibly TRBD1 (5 bases). CDR1 is SQVTM and CDR2 is ANQGSEA in the germline V gene. CDR3 length equals 13 residues. Trimming removed 3 bases at V and 7 bases at J, with 13 bases between. Written as DNA, the CDR3 is TGCAGCGTTGAGTCAGGGAAAGGCCAGCCCCAGCATTTT. It encodes CSVESGKGQPQHF.

This rearrangement joins TRBV7-2 to TRBJ2-7; the D gene is possibly TRBD2 (6 bases). Germline CDR1 is SGHTA and CDR2 is FQGNSA. With 1 base removed from V and 3 bases from J, the gap between germline ends came to 16 bases. The CDR3 runs to 16 residues. CDR3 sequence reads: CASSLEDYLGGYEQYF. CDR3 sequence (DNA): TGTGCCAGCAGCTTAGAAGATTACCTGGGGGGCTACGAGCAGTACTTC.

This chain connects TRBV20-1 to TRBJ2-3; 9 bases are a match to TRBD2. Trimming took 3 bases from V and 3 from J; bases not matched to a gene: 7. The CDR3 covers 15 residues. CDR1 and CDR2 from the germline V gene are DFQATT and SNEGSKA (reference sequence). CDR3 sequence reads: CSASRLADKTDTQYF. The CDR3 DNA reads TGCAGTGCTAGTCGACTAGCGGACAAAACAGATACGCAGTATTTT.

DNA of the CDR3: TGTGCCAGCAGTCCCATAGCGGGAGGGCCGTTAGTTGAGCAGTTCTTC. Protein: CASSPIAGGPLVEQFF. This chain connects TRBV28 to TRBJ2-1; TRBD2 matches 11 bases. Germline values: CDR1 MDHEN, CDR2 SYDVKM. The CDR3 length is 16 residues. V dropped 5 bases and J dropped 9; count of bases not matched to a gene: 12.

The CDR3 here is CASSLQGASYEQYF. CDR3 bases: TGTGCCAGCTCACTACAGGGGGCATCCTACGAGCAGTACTTC. The chain is built from TRBV18 and TRBJ2-7; 9 bases fit TRBD1. Germline V gives CDR1 KGHSH, CDR2 LQKENI. There are 14 residues in the CDR3. V lost 4 bases and J lost 1; bases outside the gene matches: 2.